This T cell receptor beta chain was recorded in a study of shared clonotypes between healthy human individuals. Study observations and caveats: Naive CD4 clonotypes were shared across several donors at about 5.2%.

Cells designated naive CD8 were CD45RO-negative and were positively selected for CCR7, with terminally differentiated effector memory CD45RA+ cells excluded. V lost 6 bases and J 5 bases, leaving 11 bases between the germline ends. Germline CDR1 MNHNS, CDR2 SASEGT. CDR3 length: 12 amino acids. Details on this clone: The antigen remains unidentified.

Clones were sequenced by immunoSEQ multiplex PCR, and TCRdb holds only the in-frame ones, with some missing. This table holds about 2.2 million clones, about 93% found once. This TCR was sampled from a man between 18 and 35 years old in good health. Some clones in this sample may be carry-over from other donors' samples. Specimen: naive CD8+ T cells from PBMCs. The V gene is TRBV6-1, the J gene TRBJ2-7; possibly TRBD2 for D (5 bases). The chain's CDR3 is CASSRRGNEQYF. The CDR3 DNA reads TGTGCCAGCAGCCGGCGAGGGAACGAGCAGTACTTC.